This TCR beta chain was recorded in a study of coeliac disease. Overall study context: Disease groups: newly diagnosed active, refractory type I, gluten-free-diet controlled.

Some clones are missing from TCRdb's copy, which holds only in-frame ones; the method was immunoSEQ multiplex PCR. The sample contains 3,500 to 5,000 clones, less than 75% of which appear only once. Findings and caveats of the study: Lower clonality than controls marked TRB and TRG repertoires from active celiac intraepithelial and lamina propria samples. Most TRB amino acid sequences occurred in only one sample. The authors judged this method unsuitable for unbiased gliadin-specific T cell detection.

Sequencing used one aliquot of 500,000 to 550,000 cells per fraction. This clone was counted between two and nine times. Its antigen is still unknown. There are 15 residues in the CDR3. Germline V CDR1 and CDR2: SGHAT, FQNNGV. Trimming removed 0 bases from V and 7 bases from J; junction bases left unmatched: 0. This TCR was sampled from a man in his sixties or seventies with active celiac disease. The specimen was intraepithelial lymphocytes from the gut. The chain carries TRBV11-2 and TRBJ1-6, with TRBD1 matching over 10 bases. In nucleotides, the CDR3 is TGTGCCAGCAGCTTAGAGGACAGGGGGAATTCACCCCTCCACTTT. It yields the protein CASSLEDRGNSPLHF.